Here is one T cell receptor beta chain with its context. Source study methods: Estimated nucleated cell counts came from reference gene primer amplification. Some clones are missing from TCRdb's copy, which holds only in-frame ones; the method was immunoSEQ multiplex PCR. From that table come the V and J calls and clone size; the DNA was used to work out D and trimming. The table lists 150,000 to 200,000 clones, just over 85% of them singletons. Germline loops: CDR1 SGHDN, CDR2 FVKESK. The V end was cut by 5 bases, the J end by 4 bases, with 5 bases between. The CDR3 extends over 11 amino acids. These data belong to a study of blood T cell repertoires in COVID-19. Study details: T cells, B-cell-depleted T cells, or PBMCs provided the cDNA or gDNA that served as material.

The chain joins TRBV14 to TRBJ2-5; D is uncertain. The receptor was isolated from a man between 60 and 75 years old with acute or convalescent COVID-19. The sample comprised peripheral blood. The CDR3 DNA sequence: TGTGCCAGCAGCTCCGGAGAGACCCAGTACTTC. Translated: CASSSGETQYF.